A selection of T cell receptor beta chains follows, all from one sample in a study of cytomegalovirus exposure and HLA in healthy donors. Profiling relied on immunoSEQ multiplex PCR, and the TCRdb table lists in-frame clones only, not all of them. The sample shows 130,000 to 150,000 clones, around 78% of them seen only once. Sequenced: PBMCs. These receptors were taken from a woman between 18 and 29 years old in good health and CMV-seronegative. Both conserved end residues are part of each CDR3. The D gene is left open where the match is weak. A row's size may be missing; if present it is once, few, many or a size class.

d_call j_call v_call clone_size cdr3_aa cdr3_nt
TRBD1 TRBJ1-6 TRBV7-9 - CASSFGGQGGSPLHF TGTGCCAGCAGCTTTGGAGGACAGGGTGGTTCACCCCTCCACTTT
TRBD1 TRBJ1-5 TRBV10-3 - CATLPGQGRNQPQHF TGTGCCACCCTACCCGGACAGGGAAGGAATCAGCCCCAGCATTTT
TRBD2 TRBJ2-2 TRBV6-4 - CASSDGTSTGELFF TGTGCCAGCAGTGACGGGACTAGCACCGGGGAGCTGTTTTTT
TRBD1 TRBJ2-4 TRBV29-1 - CSVGDRAKNSQYF TGCAGCGTTGGGGACAGAGCCAAAAACAGTCAGTACTTC
- TRBJ1-1 TRBV29-1 once CSVERHLNTEAFF TGCAGCGTTGAGAGACACCTGAACACTGAAGCTTTCTTT
- TRBJ2-7 TRBV6-1 - CASSEMASYEQYF TGTGCCAGCAGTGAAATGGCCTCCTACGAGCAGTACTTC
- TRBJ1-1 TRBV7-9 - CASSLSGGEAFF TGTGCCAGCAGCTTATCCGGGGGTGAAGCTTTCTTT
- TRBJ1-2 TRBV28 - CASSLPPGEGLDGYTF TGTGCCAGCAGTTTACCCCCAGGGGAAGGATTAGATGGCTACACCTTC
TRBD2 TRBJ2-5 TRBV2 few CASSDKLAGETQYF TGTGCCAGCAGTGATAAGCTAGCGGGAGAGACCCAGTACTTC
TRBD2 TRBJ2-2 TRBV7-9 - CASSPRGLAGEAGELFF TGTGCCAGCAGCCCACGGGGACTAGCGGGAGAGGCCGGGGAGCTGTTTTTT
- TRBJ2-7 TRBV6-5 - CASRTAYEQYF TGTGCCAGTAGAACAGCTTACGAGCAGTACTTC
- TRBJ2-1 TRBV7-3 - CASSLQQYNEQFF TGTGCCAGCAGCTTGCAACAGTACAATGAGCAGTTCTTC
- TRBJ1-4 TRBV4-1 - CASSQEPGNEKLFF TGCGCCAGCAGCCAAGAACCGGGGAATGAAAAACTGTTTTTT
TRBD1 TRBJ2-1 TRBV5-1 - CASSLTSGGQDEQFF TGCGCCAGCAGCTTGACGTCAGGGGGCCAGGATGAGCAGTTCTTC
- TRBJ2-4 TRBV5-1 - CASSLGPGQLNIQYF TGCGCCAGCAGCTTGGGCCCCGGACAGCTAAACATTCAGTACTTC
- TRBJ2-5 TRBV11-3 - CASSLGQGGIQETQYF TGTGCCAGCAGCTTAGGACAGGGAGGAATACAAGAGACCCAGTACTTC
TRBD1 TRBJ1-1 TRBV10-3 - CAIHRDREVTEAFF TGTGCCATCCACCGGGACAGGGAGGTCACTGAAGCTTTCTTT
- TRBJ1-1 TRBV5-4 - CASSLGVRVDTEAFF TGTGCCAGCAGCTTGGGGGTCAGGGTAGACACTGAAGCTTTCTTT
- TRBJ2-2 TRBV14 - CASSPRRGGAIGELFF TGTGCCAGCAGTCCCCGGAGGGGGGGCGCGATCGGGGAGCTGTTTTTT
- TRBJ1-4 TRBV2 few CARRTEDNEKLFF TGTGCCAGGAGGACAGAGGATAATGAAAAACTGTTTTTT
TRBD2 TRBJ2-1 TRBV29-1 - CSVAGATPEQFF TGCAGCGTCGCGGGAGCAACTCCTGAGCAGTTCTTC
- TRBJ2-7 TRBV7-8 - CASSINEQYF TGTGCCAGCAGCATCAACGAGCAGTACTTC
- TRBJ1-4 TRBV13 - CASSLTPTHKLFF TGTGCCAGCAGCTTAACACCAACCCACAAACTGTTTTTT
- TRBJ1-1 TRBV4-2 few CASSQIGVSSEAFF TGTGCCAGCAGCCAGATAGGGGTATCCTCTGAAGCTTTCTTT
- TRBJ2-1 TRBV27 - CASRASRGNEQFF TGTGCCAGCAGGGCCAGCAGGGGCAATGAGCAGTTCTTC
TRBD2 TRBJ2-1 TRBV4-3 - CASSQVSGGRYNEQFF TGCGCCAGCAGCCAAGTTTCGGGGGGGCGGTACAATGAGCAGTTCTTC
- TRBJ1-2 TRBV11-2 few CASSLLGPERGYTF TGTGCCAGCAGCTTATTGGGCCCAGAGAGAGGCTACACCTTC
- TRBJ2-5 TRBV14 - CASSQWTASETQYF TGTGCCAGCAGCCAGTGGACTGCCAGTGAGACCCAGTACTTC
TRBD1 TRBJ1-5 TRBV30 - CAWSPTGNQPQHF TGTGCCTGGAGTCCGACAGGGAATCAGCCCCAGCATTTT
- TRBJ2-4 TRBV7-9 - CASSLGGGAVDIQYF TGTGCCAGCAGCTTAGGAGGGGGAGCAGTAGACATTCAGTACTTC
- TRBJ1-3 TRBV5-1 - CASSLNGNSGNTIYF TGCGCCAGCAGCTTGAACGGTAACTCTGGAAACACCATATATTTT
TRBD1 TRBJ1-1 TRBV5-8 once CASSSSFTGDTEAFF TGTGCCAGCAGCTCCTCTTTTACAGGGGACACTGAAGCTTTCTTT
TRBD2 TRBJ2-3 TRBV7-2 - CASSLNSGGGPGDTQYF TGTGCCAGCAGCTTAAATTCTGGGGGAGGGCCGGGGGATACGCAGTATTTT
- TRBJ1-5 TRBV19 - CASLGRGASNQPQHF TGTGCCAGTTTGGGGCGGGGGGCGAGCAATCAGCCCCAGCATTTT
TRBD2 TRBJ2-1 TRBV10-3 - CATVSGGGYNEQFF TGTGCCACCGTAAGCGGGGGAGGTTACAATGAGCAGTTCTTC
- TRBJ2-1 TRBV5-1 - CASSPGKLGEGRNEQFF TGCGCCAGCAGCCCGGGCAAGTTAGGTGAAGGGAGAAATGAGCAGTTCTTC
- TRBJ2-5 TRBV6-1 - CASSTDWETQYF TGTGCCAGCAGTACTGACTGGGAGACCCAGTACTTC
- TRBJ2-1 TRBV20-1 - CSAPALVEQFF TGCAGTGCTCCTGCCTTAGTCGAGCAGTTCTTC
- TRBJ2-2 TRBV6-5 - CASTRSTGELFF TGTGCCAGCACTAGAAGCACCGGGGAGCTGTTTTTT
TRBD1 TRBJ1-4 TRBV29-1 - CSVEGTGREKLFF TGCAGCGTTGAAGGGACAGGGCGCGAAAAACTGTTTTTT
TRBD1 TRBJ1-3 TRBV7-8 few CASSQAPRQGAAGNTIYF TGTGCCAGCAGCCAGGCCCCCCGACAGGGTGCGGCTGGAAACACCATATATTTT
TRBD2 TRBJ2-3 TRBV11-2 - CASRNSGRSTQYF TGTGCCAGCAGGAATAGCGGGAGGAGCACGCAGTATTTT
TRBD2 TRBJ2-2 TRBV5-4 - CASSLGGEGTGELFF TGTGCCAGCAGCTTGGGTGGGGAGGGCACCGGGGAGCTGTTTTTT
- TRBJ2-1 TRBV18 - CASSPLLSGNEQFF TGTGCCAGCTCACCACTTCTCTCGGGGAATGAGCAGTTCTTC
- TRBJ1-2 TRBV5-5 once CASTPATSYGYTF TGTGCCAGCACCCCAGCGACCTCCTATGGCTACACCTTC
- TRBJ1-5 TRBV7-2 - CASSLQGNQPQHF TGTGCCAGCAGCTTACAGGGCAATCAGCCCCAGCATTTT
- TRBJ2-1 TRBV10-3 - CAISGFRDSYNEQFF TGTGCCATCAGTGGCTTCCGGGACTCTTACAATGAGCAGTTCTTC
- TRBJ2-3 TRBV11-2 - CASTSQNTQYF TGTGCCAGCACCTCCCAGAATACGCAGTATTTT